This T cell receptor beta chain was documented in a study of blood T cell repertoires in COVID-19. Study-wide context: From T cells, B-cell-depleted T cells, or PBMCs came the material, which was cDNA or gDNA.

V gave up 3 bases and J gave up 2 bases, with 11 bases separating them. Germline values: CDR1 KGHSH, CDR2 LQKENI. The CDR3 runs to 15 residues. Original data processing: Amplification of reference gene primers was used by the study to estimate nucleated cell counts. Profiled with immunoSEQ multiplex PCR; TCRdb holds only in-frame clones, not every one. V and J calls and clone size follow that table, whereas D and trimming were derived from the DNA. The sample carries about 240,000 clones, approximately 83% recorded once. This chain joins TRBV18 and TRBJ2-1; D possibly corresponds to TRBD1 (5 bases). The TCR was taken from a woman older than 75 with acute or convalescent COVID-19. The sample taken for sequencing was peripheral blood. CDR3: CASSPARATYNEQFF. The DNA for the CDR3 is TGTGCCAGCTCACCGGCCAGGGCAACCTACAATGAGCAGTTCTTC. Using reference TRBV18 and TRBJ2-1 for the parts outside the CDR3, the full variable domain is NAGVMQNPRHLVRRRGQEARLRCSPMKGHSHVYWYRQLPEEGLKFMVYLQKENIIDESGMPKERFSAEFPKEGPSILRIQQVVRGDSAAYFCASSPARATYNEQFFGPGTRLTVL.